The rows below give T cell receptor beta chains drawn from one sample of a study of early T cells in non-severe SARS-CoV-2 infection. TCRdb independently ran MiXCR on the 5' RACE reads; one entry per CDR3 protein. The table has around 53,000 distinct CDR3 sequences, roughly an eighth seen once. The starting material was whole blood, obtained at baseline. The receptors come from an adult who was a healthcare worker with PCR-confirmed SARS-CoV-2 infection or an uninfected control (not recorded which). Each CDR3 is given with its conserved first and last residue. Size values are once, few and many counts, or a class for expanded clones, and some rows have none.

TRBJ2-3	-	TRBV7-9	CASSYISDTQYF
TRBJ2-5	few	TRBV12-3/TRBV12-4	CASSFGLAETQYF
TRBJ2-7	-	TRBV4-2	CASSQDTGSIYEQYF
TRBJ2-3	-	TRBV7-9	CASSAQTSGTDTQYF
TRBJ2-1	-	TRBV19	CASRLTGGQRTTGTSGSLNEQFF
TRBJ2-5	-	TRBV5-1	CASSLSTSMKETQYF
TRBJ1-1	-	TRBV5-4	CASSFYRVGVMNTEAFF
TRBJ2-7	many	TRBV11-2	CASTLRDTNPASLLREQYF
TRBJ2-2	-	TRBV12-3/TRBV12-4	CASSLIAANTGELFF
TRBJ2-7	-	TRBV5-1	CASSVLQGEQYF
TRBJ2-7	-	TRBV20-1	CSARRDSSSEQYF
TRBJ2-1	few	TRBV20-1	CSARDSSLGAQFF
TRBJ2-1	-	TRBV21-1	CASSKGIGLAGVYNEQFF
TRBJ1-2	-	TRBV18	CASSPPSGGRDLYGYTF
TRBJ2-7	many	TRBV4-2	CASSQVESFTYEQYF